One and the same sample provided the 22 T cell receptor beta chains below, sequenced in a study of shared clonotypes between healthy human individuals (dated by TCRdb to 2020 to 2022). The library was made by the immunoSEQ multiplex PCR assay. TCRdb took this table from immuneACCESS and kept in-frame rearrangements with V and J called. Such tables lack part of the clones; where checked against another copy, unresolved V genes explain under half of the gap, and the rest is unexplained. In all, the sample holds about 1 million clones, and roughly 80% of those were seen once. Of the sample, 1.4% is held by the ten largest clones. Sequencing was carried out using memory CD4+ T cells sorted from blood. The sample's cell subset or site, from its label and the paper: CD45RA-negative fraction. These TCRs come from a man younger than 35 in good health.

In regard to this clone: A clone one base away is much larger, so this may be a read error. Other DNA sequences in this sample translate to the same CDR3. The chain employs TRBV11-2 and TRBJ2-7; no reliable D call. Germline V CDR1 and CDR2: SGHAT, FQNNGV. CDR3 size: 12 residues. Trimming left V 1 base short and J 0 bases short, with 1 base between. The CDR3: CASSLGSYEQYF. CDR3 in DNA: TGTGCCAGCAGCTTAGGCTCCTACGAGCAGTACTTC. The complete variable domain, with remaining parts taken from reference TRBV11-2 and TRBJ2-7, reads EAGVAQSPRYKIIEKRQSVAFWCNPISGHATLYWYQQILGQGPKLLIQFQNNGVVDDSQLPKDRFSAERLKGVDSTLKIQPAKLEDSAVYLCASSLGSYEQYFGPGTRLTVT.

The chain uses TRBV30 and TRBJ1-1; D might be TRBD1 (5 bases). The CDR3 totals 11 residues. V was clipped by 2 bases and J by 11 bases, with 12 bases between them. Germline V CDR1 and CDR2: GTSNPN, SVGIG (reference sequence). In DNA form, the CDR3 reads TGTGCCTGGAGTTTGGTATCAGGGGCTTTCTTT. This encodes CAWSLVSGAFF. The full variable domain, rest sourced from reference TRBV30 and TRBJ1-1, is SQTIHQWPATLVQPVGSPLSLECTVEGTSNPNLYWYRQAAGRGLQLLFYSVGIGQISSEVPQNLSASRPQDRQFILSSKKLLLSDSGFYLCAWSLVSGAFFGQGTRLTVV.

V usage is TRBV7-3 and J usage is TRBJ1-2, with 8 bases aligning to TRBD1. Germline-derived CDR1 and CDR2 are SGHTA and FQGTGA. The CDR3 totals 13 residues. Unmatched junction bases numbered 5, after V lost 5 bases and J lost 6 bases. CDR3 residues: CASSQTGEDGYTF. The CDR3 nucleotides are TGTGCCAGCAGCCAGACAGGGGAGGATGGCTACACCTTC.

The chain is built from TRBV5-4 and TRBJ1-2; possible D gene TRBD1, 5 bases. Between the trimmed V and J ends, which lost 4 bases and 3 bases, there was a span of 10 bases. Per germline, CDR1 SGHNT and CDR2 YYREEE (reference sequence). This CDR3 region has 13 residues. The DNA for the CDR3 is TGTGCCAGCAGCCTTACAGGCCACTATGGCTACACCTTC. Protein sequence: CASSLTGHYGYTF.

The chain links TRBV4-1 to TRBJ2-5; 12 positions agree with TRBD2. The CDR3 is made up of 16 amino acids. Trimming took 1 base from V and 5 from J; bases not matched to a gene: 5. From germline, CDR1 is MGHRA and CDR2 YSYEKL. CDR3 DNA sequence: TGCGCCAGCAGCCAAGGCGGACTAGCGGGGCGGGAGACCCAGTACTTC. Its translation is CASSQGGLAGRETQYF.

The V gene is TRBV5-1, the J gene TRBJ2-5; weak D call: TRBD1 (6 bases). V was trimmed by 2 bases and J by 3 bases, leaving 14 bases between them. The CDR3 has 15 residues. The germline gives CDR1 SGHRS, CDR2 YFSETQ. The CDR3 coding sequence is TGCGCCAGCAGCTTATTGGGGGCGGTGAAAGAGACCCAGTACTTC. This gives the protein CASSLLGAVKETQYF.

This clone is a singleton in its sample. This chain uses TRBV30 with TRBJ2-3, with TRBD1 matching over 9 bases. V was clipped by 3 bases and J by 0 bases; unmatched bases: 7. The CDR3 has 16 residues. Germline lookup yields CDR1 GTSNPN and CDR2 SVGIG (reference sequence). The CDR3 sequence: CAWSQTGGGSTDTQYF. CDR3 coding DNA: TGTGCCTGGAGCCAAACAGGGGGCGGGAGCACAGATACGCAGTATTTT.

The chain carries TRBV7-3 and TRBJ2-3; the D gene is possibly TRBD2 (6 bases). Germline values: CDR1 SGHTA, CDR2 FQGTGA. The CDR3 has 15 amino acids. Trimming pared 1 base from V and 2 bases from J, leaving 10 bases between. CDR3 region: CASSLSRGSTDTQYF. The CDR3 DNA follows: TGTGCCAGCAGCTTAAGTCGGGGGTCCACAGATACGCAGTATTTT.

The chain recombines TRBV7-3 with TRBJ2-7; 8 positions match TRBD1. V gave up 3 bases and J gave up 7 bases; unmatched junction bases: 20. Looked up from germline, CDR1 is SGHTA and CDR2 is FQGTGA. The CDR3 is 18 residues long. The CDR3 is CASSFWTGIGGFFGEQYF. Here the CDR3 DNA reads TGTGCCAGCAGCTTCTGGACAGGGATTGGGGGTTTTTTTGGAGAGCAGTACTTC.

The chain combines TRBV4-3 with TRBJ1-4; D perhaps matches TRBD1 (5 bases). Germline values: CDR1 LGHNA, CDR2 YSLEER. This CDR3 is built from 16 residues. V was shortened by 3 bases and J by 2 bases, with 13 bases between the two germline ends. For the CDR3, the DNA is TGCGCCAGCAGCCACCCACACGGGGGGACTAATGAAAAACTGTTTTTT. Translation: CASSHPHGGTNEKLFF.

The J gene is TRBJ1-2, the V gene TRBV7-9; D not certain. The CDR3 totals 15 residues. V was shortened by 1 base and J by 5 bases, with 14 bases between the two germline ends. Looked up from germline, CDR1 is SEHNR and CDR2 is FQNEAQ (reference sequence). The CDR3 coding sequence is TGTGCCAGCAGCTTAGAGGCCTTCCCCATATATGGCTACACCTTC. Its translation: CASSLEAFPIYGYTF.

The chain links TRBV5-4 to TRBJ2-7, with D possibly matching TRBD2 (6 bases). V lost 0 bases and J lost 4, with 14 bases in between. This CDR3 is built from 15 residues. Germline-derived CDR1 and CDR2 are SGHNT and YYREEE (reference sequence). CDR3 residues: CASSLGGEIPYEQYF. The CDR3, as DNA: TGTGCCAGCAGCTTGGGGGGGGAAATCCCATACGAGCAGTACTTC.

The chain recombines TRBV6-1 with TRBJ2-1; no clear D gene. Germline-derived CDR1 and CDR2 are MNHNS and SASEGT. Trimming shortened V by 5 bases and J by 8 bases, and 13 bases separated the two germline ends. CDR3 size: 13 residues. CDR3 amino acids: CASSNRGVYEQFF. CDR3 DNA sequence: TGTGCCAGCAGTAACCGTGGGGTCTATGAGCAGTTCTTC.

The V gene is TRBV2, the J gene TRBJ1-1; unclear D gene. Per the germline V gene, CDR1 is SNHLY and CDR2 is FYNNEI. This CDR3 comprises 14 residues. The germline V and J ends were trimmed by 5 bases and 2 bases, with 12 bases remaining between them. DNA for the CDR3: TGTGCCAGCAGTAACCCTCTGATAAACACTGAAGCTTTCTTT. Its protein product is CASSNPLINTEAFF.

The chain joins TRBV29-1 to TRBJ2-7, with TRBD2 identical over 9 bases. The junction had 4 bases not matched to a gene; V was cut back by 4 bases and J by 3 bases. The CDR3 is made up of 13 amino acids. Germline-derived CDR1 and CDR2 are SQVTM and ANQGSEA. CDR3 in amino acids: CSVAAGGIYEQYF. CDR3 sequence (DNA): TGCAGCGTTGCGGCGGGAGGGATCTACGAGCAGTACTTC.

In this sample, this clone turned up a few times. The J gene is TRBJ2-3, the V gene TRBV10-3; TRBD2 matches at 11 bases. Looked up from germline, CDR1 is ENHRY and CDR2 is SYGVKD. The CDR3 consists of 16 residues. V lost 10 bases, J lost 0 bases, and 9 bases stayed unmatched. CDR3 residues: CATLPGLAASTDTQYF. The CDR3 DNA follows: TGTGCCACTCTACCGGGACTAGCGGCTAGCACAGATACGCAGTATTTT.

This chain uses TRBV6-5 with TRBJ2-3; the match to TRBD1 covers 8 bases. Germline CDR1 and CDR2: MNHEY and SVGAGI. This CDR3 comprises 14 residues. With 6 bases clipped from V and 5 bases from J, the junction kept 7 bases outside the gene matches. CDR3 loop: CASSDPGQVDTQYF. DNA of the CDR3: TGTGCCAGCAGCGATCCGGGACAGGTAGATACGCAGTATTTT.

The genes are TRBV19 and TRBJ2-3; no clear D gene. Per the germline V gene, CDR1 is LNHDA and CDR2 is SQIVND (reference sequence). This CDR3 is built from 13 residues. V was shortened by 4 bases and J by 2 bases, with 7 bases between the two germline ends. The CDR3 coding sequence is TGTGCCAGTAGTACCAGATTCACAGATACGCAGTATTTT. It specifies CASSTRFTDTQYF. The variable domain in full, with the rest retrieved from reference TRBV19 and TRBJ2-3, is DGGITQSPKYLFRKEGQNVTLSCEQNLNHDAMYWYRQDPGQGLRLIYYSQIVNDFQKGDIAEGYSVSREKKESFPLTVTSAQKNPTAFYLCASSTRFTDTQYFGPGTRLTVL.

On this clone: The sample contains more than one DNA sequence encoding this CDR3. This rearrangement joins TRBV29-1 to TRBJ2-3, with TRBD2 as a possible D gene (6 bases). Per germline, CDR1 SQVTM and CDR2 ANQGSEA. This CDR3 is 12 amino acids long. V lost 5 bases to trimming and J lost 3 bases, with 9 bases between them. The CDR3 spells CSVSGGTDTQYF. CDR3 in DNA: TGCAGCGTTTCCGGGGGAACAGATACGCAGTATTTT.

For the CDR3, the DNA is TGTGCCAGTAGTATTCGGGGACAGGCTCGAAACACCATATATTTT. It codes for CASSIRGQARNTIYF. The V call is TRBV19, the J call TRBJ1-3; 8 nucleotides align to TRBD1. J lost 5 bases, V lost 3 bases, and 6 bases had no gene match. This CDR3 has 15 amino acids. Germline V gives CDR1 LNHDA, CDR2 SQIVND (reference sequence).

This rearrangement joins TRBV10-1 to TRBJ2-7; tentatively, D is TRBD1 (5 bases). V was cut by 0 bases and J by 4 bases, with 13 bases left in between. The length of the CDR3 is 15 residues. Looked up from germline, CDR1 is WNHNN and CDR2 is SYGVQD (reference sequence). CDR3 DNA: TGCGCCAGCAGTGAGTCAGGGGCTAACGATTACGAGCAGTACTTC. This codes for CASSESGANDYEQYF.

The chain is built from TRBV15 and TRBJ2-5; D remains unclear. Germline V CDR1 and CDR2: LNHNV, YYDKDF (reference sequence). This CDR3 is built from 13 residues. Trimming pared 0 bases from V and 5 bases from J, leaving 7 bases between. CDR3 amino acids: CATSRDRKETQYF. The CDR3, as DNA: TGTGCCACCAGCAGAGATAGGAAGGAGACCCAGTACTTC.